This is a list of T cell receptor beta chains from one sample in a study of beta chain features in type 1 diabetes. Sequenced by immunoSEQ multiplex PCR; TCRdb stores in-frame clones only, minus some. Of 300,000 to 350,000 clones in the sample, 9.3% are singletons; the top ten hold about 1%. Sequencing used central memory CD4+ T cells from blood. The receptors come from a man aged 30 to 39 with type 1 diabetes. Each CDR3 is given with its conserved first and last residue. Fields, in order: V gene, J gene, D gene, clone size, CDR3 DNA, CDR3 protein. The D gene is left open where the match is weak. The size entry is marked missing in some rows and otherwise reads once, few, many or a size class.

V: TRBV6-1; J: TRBJ1-2; D: .; size: .; DNA: TGTGCCAGCAGTCCAATCGACCGGGGTGGCTACACCTTC; CDR3: CASSPIDRGGYTF
V: TRBV7-2; J: TRBJ2-1; D: .; size: .; DNA: TGTGCCAGCAGCTCCGGACGGTCCTACCTGTTCTTC; CDR3: CASSSGRSYLFF
V: TRBV2; J: TRBJ1-5; D: .; size: .; DNA: TGTGCCAGCAGTGACGTGTTGGGGGGGAATCAGCCCCAGCATTTT; CDR3: CASSDVLGGNQPQHF
V: TRBV14; J: TRBJ2-3; D: .; size: many; DNA: TGTGCCAGCAGCTTGTCATTGGGCACAGATACGCAGTATTTT; CDR3: CASSLSLGTDTQYF
V: TRBV18; J: TRBJ1-1; D: .; size: few; DNA: TGTGCCAGCTCACCGTTGACAGAGCTAAACACTGAAGCTTTCTTT; CDR3: CASSPLTELNTEAFF
V: TRBV20-1; J: TRBJ1-2; D: .; size: many; DNA: TGCAGTGCTGCAGGGAGCTATGGCTACACCTTC; CDR3: CSAAGSYGYTF
V: TRBV7-2; J: TRBJ2-5; D: TRBD2; size: few; DNA: TGTGCCAGCAGCTGGACTAGCGGAGAGACCCAGTACTTC; CDR3: CASSWTSGETQYF
V: TRBV29-1; J: TRBJ1-5; D: .; size: .; DNA: TGCAGCGTTGGGACCACCGATCAGCCCCAGCATTTT; CDR3: CSVGTTDQPQHF
V: TRBV21-1; J: TRBJ2-7; D: .; size: .; DNA: TGTGCCAGCCCCGCCAGTACTCGGGGCCACTCCTACGAGCAGTACTTC; CDR3: CASPASTRGHSYEQYF
V: TRBV9; J: TRBJ2-5; D: .; size: many; DNA: TGTGCCAGCAGTCGAAGGGGCGGGGAAGAGACCCAGTACTTC; CDR3: CASSRRGGEETQYF
V: TRBV6-5; J: TRBJ2-5; D: TRBD2; size: .; DNA: TGTGCCAGCAATAGACAGCGGGGGGGTCAAGAGACCCAGTACTTC; CDR3: CASNRQRGGQETQYF
V: TRBV19; J: TRBJ1-5; D: .; size: few; DNA: TGTGCCAGTAGTACCCGGGAGGGTGGATCACTGCCCCAGCATTTT; CDR3: CASSTREGGSLPQHF
V: TRBV19; J: TRBJ1-4; D: .; size: few; DNA: TGTGCCAGTAGTCCTCTGCAGGGGCAGGAAAAACTGTTTTTT; CDR3: CASSPLQGQEKLFF
V: TRBV7-2; J: TRBJ2-2; D: .; size: few; DNA: TGTGCCAGCAGCCAGGTCGGGGGGAACACCGGGGAGCTGTTTTTT; CDR3: CASSQVGGNTGELFF
V: TRBV18; J: TRBJ1-2; D: TRBD1; size: .; DNA: TGTGCCAGCTCACCACCCGGACAGGCAGCCTGGGGCTACACCTTC; CDR3: CASSPPGQAAWGYTF
V: TRBV4-3; J: TRBJ1-1; D: TRBD1; size: few; DNA: TGCGCCAGCAGCCAAGATGGGGGACAGGGTACCGGGGCTTTCTTT; CDR3: CASSQDGGQGTGAFF
V: TRBV19; J: TRBJ2-1; D: TRBD1; size: few; DNA: TGTGCCAGTAGTATAGCGGTAGGACAGGTCCAGTTCTTC; CDR3: CASSIAVGQVQFF
V: TRBV4-3; J: TRBJ2-5; D: TRBD1; size: few; DNA: TGCGCCAGCAGCCCAGGGGGAGAGACCCAGTACTTC; CDR3: CASSPGGETQYF
V: TRBV30; J: TRBJ2-2; D: .; size: few; DNA: TGTGCCTGGAGCAGCCTTGGGGGGCATCAAGGGGGGGAGCTGTTTTTT; CDR3: CAWSSLGGHQGGELFF
V: TRBV6-6; J: TRBJ2-1; D: TRBD1; size: few; DNA: TGTGCCAGCAGCGTCGGACAGGGTTCCTACAATGAGCAGTTCTTC; CDR3: CASSVGQGSYNEQFF
V: TRBV7-2; J: TRBJ1-5; D: .; size: .; DNA: TGTGCCAGCAGCCTCAGCAGCAATCAGCCCCAGCATTTT; CDR3: CASSLSSNQPQHF
V: TRBV2; J: TRBJ1-5; D: TRBD1; size: many; DNA: TGTGCCAGCCAGCCCGGGACAGGGGTTCAGCCCCAGCATTTT; CDR3: CASQPGTGVQPQHF
V: TRBV5-1; J: TRBJ2-5; D: TRBD2; size: .; DNA: TGCGCCAGCAGCTCGGGACTAGCGGGGCCCCAAGAGACCCAGTACTTC; CDR3: CASSSGLAGPQETQYF
V: TRBV7-8; J: TRBJ2-2; D: TRBD2; size: .; DNA: TGTGCCAGCAGCCTAGGACTAGAAAGGGAGCTGTTTTTT; CDR3: CASSLGLERELFF
V: TRBV11-2; J: TRBJ1-2; D: .; size: .; DNA: TGTGCCAGCAGCCAGACTAGGGATGGCTACACCTTC; CDR3: CASSQTRDGYTF
V: TRBV6-1; J: TRBJ2-1; D: .; size: .; DNA: TGTGCCAGCAGTGATTCTTCTGGCAATGAGCAGTTCTTC; CDR3: CASSDSSGNEQFF
V: TRBV5-1; J: TRBJ1-1; D: .; size: .; DNA: TGCGCCAGCAGCTTCGAGGGCGGCACTGAAGCTTTCTTT; CDR3: CASSFEGGTEAFF
V: TRBV7-2; J: TRBJ2-3; D: TRBD2; size: few; DNA: TGTGCCAGCAGCTCGGCAGGTGGCGGGGGGGCCCGCGATACGCAGTATTTT; CDR3: CASSSAGGGGARDTQYF
V: TRBV5-1; J: TRBJ2-5; D: .; size: .; DNA: TGCGCCAGCAGCTTCGGGACTGTGGAGACCCAGTACTTC; CDR3: CASSFGTVETQYF
V: TRBV7-2; J: TRBJ2-2; D: .; size: few; DNA: TGTGCCAGCAGCTTTTTGGACACCGGGGAGCTGTTTTTT; CDR3: CASSFLDTGELFF
V: TRBV4-3; J: TRBJ1-4; D: .; size: many; DNA: TGCGCCAGCAGCCAAGGGCAGGGTAATGAAAAACTGTTTTTT; CDR3: CASSQGQGNEKLFF
V: TRBV7-2; J: TRBJ2-3; D: .; size: .; DNA: TGTGCCAGCAGCTTAGATGTTGGGGCGACCACAGATACGCAGTATTTT; CDR3: CASSLDVGATTDTQYF
V: TRBV7-8; J: TRBJ2-3; D: .; size: .; DNA: TGTGCCAGCAGCTTAGGGGTTTCGGGGACTAGCACAGATACGCAGTATTTT; CDR3: CASSLGVSGTSTDTQYF
V: TRBV23-1; J: TRBJ2-5; D: .; size: few; DNA: TGCGCCAGCAGTCAATCGTGGGCCCGACAGACCCAGTACTTC; CDR3: CASSQSWARQTQYF
V: TRBV6-1; J: TRBJ1-1; D: .; size: .; DNA: TGTGCCAGCAGTGAAGTACCAGGTCTGATCACTGAAGCTTTCTTT; CDR3: CASSEVPGLITEAFF
V: TRBV27; J: TRBJ1-5; D: .; size: few; DNA: TGTGCCAGCAGTATTCGAGATCAGCCCCAGCATTTT; CDR3: CASSIRDQPQHF
V: TRBV7-2; J: TRBJ1-5; D: .; size: many; DNA: TGTGCCAGCAGCCAGATAGTCGCAGGGGTAGATCAGCCCCAGCATTTT; CDR3: CASSQIVAGVDQPQHF
V: TRBV2; J: TRBJ2-3; D: .; size: many; DNA: TGTGCCAGCAGCTCGGCGCTAGCCTCAGATACGCAGTATTTT; CDR3: CASSSALASDTQYF
V: TRBV10-2; J: TRBJ1-5; D: .; size: .; DNA: TGCGCCAGCAGTAAGGTTAGCAATCAGCCCCAGCATTTT; CDR3: CASSKVSNQPQHF
V: TRBV7-9; J: TRBJ1-1; D: .; size: .; DNA: TGTGCCAGCAGATCAGGGATAATGAACACTGAAGCTTTCTTT; CDR3: CASRSGIMNTEAFF
V: TRBV14; J: TRBJ2-2; D: .; size: .; DNA: TGTGCCAGCAGCCAAGGAGGCACCGGGGAGCTGTTTTTT; CDR3: CASSQGGTGELFF
V: TRBV4-3; J: TRBJ1-1; D: TRBD1; size: .; DNA: TGCGCCAGCAGCCAATTCTCCGTTGGACAGGGGATCGAAGCTTTCTTT; CDR3: CASSQFSVGQGIEAFF
V: TRBV28; J: TRBJ2-7; D: TRBD1; size: few; DNA: TGTGCCAGCGGCCCCGGGACAGGCCTCTACGAGCAGTACTTC; CDR3: CASGPGTGLYEQYF
V: TRBV11-2; J: TRBJ2-3; D: TRBD1; size: few; DNA: TGTGCCAGCAGCTCGTCCCTACGACAGGGACGAGATACGCAGTATTTT; CDR3: CASSSSLRQGRDTQYF
V: TRBV4-3; J: TRBJ1-1; D: TRBD1; size: .; DNA: TGCGCCAGCAGCTACCAGGGGGACACTGAAGCTTTCTTT; CDR3: CASSYQGDTEAFF
V: TRBV5-4; J: TRBJ1-6; D: TRBD1; size: few; DNA: TGTGCCAGCAGCCCGGGGACAGGGGGGGATTCACCCCTCCACTTT; CDR3: CASSPGTGGDSPLHF
V: TRBV5-6; J: TRBJ2-3; D: TRBD2; size: few; DNA: TGTGCCAGCAGCTTCCTAGCGGCAGATACGCAGTATTTT; CDR3: CASSFLAADTQYF
V: TRBV28; J: TRBJ1-1; D: TRBD1; size: few; DNA: TGTGCCAGCAGTTGGCCGGGACAGGGGAGGAAAGCTTTCTTT; CDR3: CASSWPGQGRKAFF
V: TRBV27; J: TRBJ2-5; D: .; size: many; DNA: TGTGCCAGCGCAGATCAGCTGGAAGAGACCCAGTACTTC; CDR3: CASADQLEETQYF
V: TRBV27; J: TRBJ1-1; D: .; size: many; DNA: TGTGCCAGCAGTCTTGACAAGTTGAACACTGAAGCTTTCTTT; CDR3: CASSLDKLNTEAFF